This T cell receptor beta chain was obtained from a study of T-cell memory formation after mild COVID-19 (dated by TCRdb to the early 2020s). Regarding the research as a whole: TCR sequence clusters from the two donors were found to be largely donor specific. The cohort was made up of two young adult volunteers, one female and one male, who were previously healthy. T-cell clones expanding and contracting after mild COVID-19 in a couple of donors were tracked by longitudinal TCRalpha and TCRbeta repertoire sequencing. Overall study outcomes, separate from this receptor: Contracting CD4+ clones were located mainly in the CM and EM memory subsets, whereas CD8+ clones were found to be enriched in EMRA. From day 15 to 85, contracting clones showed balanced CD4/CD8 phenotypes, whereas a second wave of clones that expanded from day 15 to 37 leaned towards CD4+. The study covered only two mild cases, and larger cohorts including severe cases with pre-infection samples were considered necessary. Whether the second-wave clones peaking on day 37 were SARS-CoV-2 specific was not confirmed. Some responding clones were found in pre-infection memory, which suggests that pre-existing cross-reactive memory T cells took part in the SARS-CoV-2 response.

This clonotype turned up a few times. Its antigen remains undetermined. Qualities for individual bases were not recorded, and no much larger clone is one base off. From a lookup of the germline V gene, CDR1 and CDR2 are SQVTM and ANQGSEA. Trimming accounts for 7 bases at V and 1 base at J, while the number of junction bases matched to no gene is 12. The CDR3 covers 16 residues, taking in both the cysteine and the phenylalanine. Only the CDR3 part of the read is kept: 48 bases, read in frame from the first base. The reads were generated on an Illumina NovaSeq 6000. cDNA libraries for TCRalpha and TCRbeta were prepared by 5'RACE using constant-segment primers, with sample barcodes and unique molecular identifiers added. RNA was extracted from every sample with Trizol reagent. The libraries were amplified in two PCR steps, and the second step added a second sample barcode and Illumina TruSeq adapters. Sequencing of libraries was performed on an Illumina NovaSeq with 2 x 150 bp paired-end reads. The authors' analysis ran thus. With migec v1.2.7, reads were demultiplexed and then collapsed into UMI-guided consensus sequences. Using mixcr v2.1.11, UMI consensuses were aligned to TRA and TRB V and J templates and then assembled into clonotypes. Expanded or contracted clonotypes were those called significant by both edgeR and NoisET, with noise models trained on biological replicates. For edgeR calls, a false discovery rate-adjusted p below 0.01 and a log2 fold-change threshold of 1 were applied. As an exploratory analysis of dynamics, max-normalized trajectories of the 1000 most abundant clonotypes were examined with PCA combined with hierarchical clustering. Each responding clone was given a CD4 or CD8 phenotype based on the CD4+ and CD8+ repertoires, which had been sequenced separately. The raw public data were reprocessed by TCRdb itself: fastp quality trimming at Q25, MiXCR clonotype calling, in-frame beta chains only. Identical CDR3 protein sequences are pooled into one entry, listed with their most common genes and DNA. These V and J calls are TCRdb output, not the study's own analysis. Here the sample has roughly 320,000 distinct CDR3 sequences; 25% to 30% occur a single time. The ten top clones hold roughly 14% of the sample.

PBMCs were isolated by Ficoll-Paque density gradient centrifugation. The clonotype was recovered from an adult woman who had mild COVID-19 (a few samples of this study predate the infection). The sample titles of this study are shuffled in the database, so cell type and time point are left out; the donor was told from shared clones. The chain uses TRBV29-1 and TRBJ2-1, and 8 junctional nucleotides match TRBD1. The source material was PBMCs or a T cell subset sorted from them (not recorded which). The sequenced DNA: TGCAGCGCTCGGAAATCTCGACAGGGGTCCTACAATGAGCAGTTCTTC. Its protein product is CSARKSRQGSYNEQFF.